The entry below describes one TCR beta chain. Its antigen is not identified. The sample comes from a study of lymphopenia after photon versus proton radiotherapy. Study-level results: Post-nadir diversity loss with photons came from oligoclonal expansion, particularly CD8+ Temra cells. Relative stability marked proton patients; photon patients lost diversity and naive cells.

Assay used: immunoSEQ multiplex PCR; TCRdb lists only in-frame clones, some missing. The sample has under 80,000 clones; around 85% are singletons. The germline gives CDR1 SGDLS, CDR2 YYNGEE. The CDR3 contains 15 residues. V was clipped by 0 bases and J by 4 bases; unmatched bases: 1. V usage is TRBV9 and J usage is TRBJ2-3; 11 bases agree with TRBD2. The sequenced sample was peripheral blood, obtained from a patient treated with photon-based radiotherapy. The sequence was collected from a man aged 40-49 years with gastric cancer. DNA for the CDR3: TGTGCCAGCAGCGTAGATAGCGGGGGGGCAGATACGCAGTATTTT. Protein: CASSVDSGGADTQYF.